Listed here are 13 T cell receptor beta chains from one sample, sequenced in a study of control samples from healthy donors and cancer patients (TCRdb year 2020). Library preparation was by the immunoSEQ multiplex PCR assay. In TCRdb, the immuneACCESS table is reduced to in-frame sequences with V and J assigned. These tables do not hold every clone; where another copy was compared, an unresolved V gene accounts for under half, and the others remain unexplained. The table for this sample lists approximately 150,000 clones; 85% to 90% of them were counted only once. Clones ranked in the top ten supply around 1.6% of the sample. Material for sequencing was blood. Source of these receptors: a man between 18 and 29 years old in good health.

The chain is built from TRBV9 and TRBJ2-5; 7 nucleotides line up with TRBD1. The V and J ends lost 3 bases and 3 bases, in that order; junction bases with no gene match: 11. CDR1 SGDLS and CDR2 YYNGEE come from the germline V gene. CDR3 length equals 16 residues. In DNA, the CDR3 is TGTGCCAGCAGCGCACCATTGACAGGGCGGGAAGAGACCCAGTACTTC. As protein: CASSAPLTGREETQYF.

DNA of the CDR3: TGTGCCAGTAGTGGGGAACCGGGACAGGGCACCTCTGGGGCCAACGTCCTGACTTTC. Protein product: CASSGEPGQGTSGANVLTF. This chain joins TRBV19 and TRBJ2-6, with TRBD1 identical over 9 bases. V lost 5 bases and J lost 0; bases outside the gene matches: 11. Looked up from germline, CDR1 is LNHDA and CDR2 is SQIVND (reference sequence). There are 19 residues in the CDR3.

The chain recombines TRBV9 with TRBJ2-2; weak D call: TRBD1 (6 bases). V lost 4 bases and J lost 0, with 10 bases in between. Per germline, CDR1 SGDLS and CDR2 YYNGEE. The CDR3 contains 15 residues. Here the CDR3 DNA reads TGTGCCAGCAGCCCCAGACAGGCGAACACCGGGGAGCTGTTTTTT. This codes for CASSPRQANTGELFF.

The rearrangement uses TRBV12-3 or TRBV12-4 and TRBJ2-5; D is uncertain. The CDR3 has 12 residues. V lost 3 bases and J 7 bases, leaving 9 bases between the germline ends. The CDR3 sequence: CASSFERRTQYF. Here the CDR3 DNA reads TGTGCCAGCAGTTTCGAGAGACGGACCCAGTACTTC.

This clone was observed a few times. The gene calls are TRBV9 and TRBJ1-2, with 11 bases lining up with TRBD1. Germline V gives CDR1 SGDLS, CDR2 YYNGEE. The CDR3 extends over 14 amino acids. The trim removed 4 bases at V and 6 bases at J, leaving 5 bases unmatched. The CDR3: CASSILGQGDGYTF. For the CDR3, the DNA is TGTGCCAGCAGCATTTTGGGACAGGGGGATGGCTACACCTTC.

This rearrangement joins TRBV9 to TRBJ2-5, with a possible D match to TRBD1 (5 bases). Germline V gene lookup returns CDR1 SGDLS and CDR2 YYNGEE. V was pared by 0 bases and J by 4 bases, with 13 bases between. The CDR3 is 15 residues long. The CDR3 loop is CASSVDVGDGETQYF. DNA of the CDR3: TGTGCCAGCAGCGTAGATGTAGGGGATGGAGAGACCCAGTACTTC.

The chain uses TRBV27 and TRBJ2-3, with 9 bases identical to TRBD1. Germline lookup yields CDR1 MNHEY and CDR2 SMNVEV (reference sequence). V lost 5 bases, J lost 4 bases, and 10 bases stayed unmatched. The CDR3 extends over 16 amino acids. CDR3: CASSPLRDRAADTQYF. The CDR3 DNA is TGTGCCAGCAGTCCCCTCCGGGACAGGGCAGCAGATACGCAGTATTTT.

The J gene is TRBJ1-4, the V gene TRBV6-2 or TRBV6-3, with D uncertain. Trimming removed 6 bases from V and 0 bases from J, with 11 bases in between. CDR3 length: 15 amino acids. Germline CDR1 reads MNHEY; CDR2 reads SVGEGT. CDR3 loop: CASSGRPATNEKLFF. The CDR3 DNA follows: TGTGCCAGCAGCGGACGACCCGCAACTAATGAAAAACTGTTTTTT.

The chain uses TRBV6-5 and TRBJ1-2, with 10 bases aligning to TRBD1. Trimming removed 2 bases from V and 7 bases from J; junction bases left unmatched: 10. Germline V gives CDR1 MNHEY, CDR2 SVGAGI. The CDR3 length is 16 residues. CDR3 DNA: TGTGCCAGCAGTTACGCCGCCCAAGGGACAGGGGTTGGCTACACCTTC. This codes for CASSYAAQGTGVGYTF.

The CDR3 protein is CASSPGRRLNSPLHF. In DNA, the CDR3 is TGTGCCAGCAGCCCGGGACGACGCCTAAATTCACCCCTCCACTTT. V gene TRBV6-6 combines with J gene TRBJ1-6, with D maybe TRBD1 (5 bases). Germline assignment: CDR1 MNHNY and CDR2 SVGAGI (reference sequence). The CDR3 contains 15 residues. The germline V and J ends were trimmed by 6 bases and 7 bases, with 16 bases remaining between them.

This clone was counted only a few times. The chain couples TRBV6-4 to TRBJ2-3, with D possibly being TRBD1 (6 bases). This CDR3 comprises 14 residues. The germline V gene has CDR1 MRHNA and CDR2 SNTAGT. Trimming stripped 5 bases from V and 1 base from J, with 10 bases between. DNA for the CDR3: TGTGCCAGCAGTACCAGGGGAGGCACAGATACGCAGTATTTT. Amino acids: CASSTRGGTDTQYF.

The V call is TRBV28, the J call TRBJ2-3; 7 bases match TRBD2. This CDR3 has 15 residues. Germline-derived CDR1 and CDR2 are MDHEN and SYDVKM. Germline trimming cut 2 bases from V and 3 bases from J; bases unmatched to any gene: 5. In nucleotides, the CDR3 is TGTGCCAGCAGTTTAGCCGGGAGGCGGACAGATACGCAGTATTTT. Translation: CASSLAGRRTDTQYF.

The genes are TRBV5-1 and TRBJ2-1; 9 bases line up with TRBD1. J was trimmed by 1 base and V by 5 bases; bases with no gene match: 1. The V gene's germline CDR1 is SGHRS and CDR2 YFSETQ. This CDR3 comprises 14 residues. The DNA for the CDR3 is TGCGCCAGCAGGACAGGGGGGTCCTACAATGAGCAGTTCTTC. This sequence encodes CASRTGGSYNEQFF. Combining the CDR3 with reference TRBV5-1 and TRBJ2-1 gives the whole variable domain KAGVTQTPRYLIKTRGQQVTLSCSPISGHRSVSWYQQTPGQGLQFLFEYFSETQRNKGNFPGRFSGRQFSNSRSEMNVSTLELGDSALYLCASRTGGSYNEQFFGPGTRLTVL.